This entry features one TCR beta chain sequence. No antigen is known for it. The data were taken from a study of cytomegalovirus exposure and HLA in healthy donors. Study outcomes and limitations: Analyzed later, association rates of TCRs varied across HLA loci, with DRB1 most and HLA-C fewest.

Healthy bone marrow donors made up the donors. V lost 5 bases and J lost 4; bases outside the gene matches: 7. The CDR3 consists of 14 residues. CDR1 and CDR2 from the germline V gene are SEHNR and FQNEAQ (reference sequence). The PCR used 60 Vbeta and 13 Jbeta primers. The method was immunoSEQ multiplex PCR; TCRdb's version includes in-frame clones alone and lacks a portion of them. The sample lists some 200,000 clones; 70% to 85% were seen once. This chain links TRBV7-9 with TRBJ1-2; 7 nucleotides match TRBD1. The sequence was collected from a woman in her forties in good health and CMV-seronegative. The sequenced sample was PBMCs. Here the CDR3 DNA reads TGTGCCAGCAGCCGGGACAGAACCTTCTATGGCTACACCTTC. Protein sequence: CASSRDRTFYGYTF.